A single sample gave rise to the 18 T cell receptor beta chains below, sequenced in a study of blood T cell repertoires in COVID-19. Repertoires were generated with immunoSEQ multiplex PCR, while TCRdb's copy carries only in-frame clones and drops some. The profile shows 110,000 or so clones, roughly 80% of them singletons. Sequencing was carried out using peripheral blood. These receptors were taken from a man in his forties or fifties with acute or convalescent COVID-19.

The CDR3 region is CASSAENTEAFF. The CDR3 DNA reads TGTGCCAGCAGTGCAGAGAACACTGAAGCTTTCTTT. The rearrangement uses TRBV2 and TRBJ1-1; D gene ambiguous. Germline V gene data show CDR1 as SNHLY and CDR2 as FYNNEI. V lost 4 bases and J lost 1, with 4 bases in between. The length of the CDR3 is 12 residues.

The gene calls are TRBV5-1 and TRBJ2-1; 9 bases align to TRBD1. Losses at the gene ends were 4 bases for V and 0 bases for J; bases not matched to a gene: 8. The CDR3 is 17 residues long. Germline V gene sequence: CDR1 SGHRS, CDR2 YFSETQ. The CDR3 loop reads CASSHPETGGSYNEQFF. In DNA form, the CDR3 reads TGCGCCAGCAGCCACCCTGAGACAGGGGGCTCCTACAATGAGCAGTTCTTC.

This clone was detected only a few times. The rearrangement joins TRBV3-1 (or the pseudogene TRBV3-2) to TRBJ2-2; a possible D gene is TRBD1 (6 bases). This CDR3 comprises 15 residues. V was trimmed by 0 bases and J by 6 bases, leaving 11 bases between them. From germline, CDR1 is LGHDT and CDR2 YNNKEL (reference sequence). The DNA of the CDR3 is TGTGCCAGCAGCCAAGATTCGGCAGGGGCCGGGGAGCTGTTTTTT. It codes for CASSQDSAGAGELFF.

V is TRBV5-6 and J is TRBJ2-1; D is ambiguous. Germline V lookup: CDR1 SGHDT, CDR2 YYEEEE. V was clipped by 0 bases and J by 6 bases, with 4 bases between them. The CDR3 is 12 residues long. CDR3 sequence reads: CASSLASNEQFF. CDR3 DNA: TGTGCCAGCAGCTTGGCCAGCAATGAGCAGTTCTTC. The whole variable domain, filled in from reference TRBV5-6 and TRBJ2-1, reads DAGVTQSPTHLIKTRGQQVTLRCSPKSGHDTVSWYQQALGQGPQFIFQYYEEEERQRGNFPDRFSGHQFPNYSSELNVNALLLGDSALYLCASSLASNEQFFGPGTRLTVL.

CDR3 DNA: TGTGCCAGCAGCCTGACAGGGAACTATGGCTACACCTTC. Its protein product is CASSLTGNYGYTF. The genes are TRBV6-2 or TRBV6-3 and TRBJ1-2; 7 nucleotides match TRBD1. This CDR3 comprises 13 residues. Germline assignment: CDR1 MNHEY and CDR2 SVGEGT. J lost 2 bases, V lost 6 bases, and 3 bases had no gene match.

This clone was counted between two and nine times. The genes are TRBV23-1 and TRBJ2-7; the match to TRBD1 covers 8 bases. TRBV23-1 is recorded as an ORF, its role being uncertain. This CDR3 has 14 residues. V lost 7 bases and J lost 0; bases outside the gene matches: 5. CDR3 loop: CASIWTGLSYEQYF. The CDR3 DNA follows: TGCGCCAGCATTTGGACAGGGCTCTCCTACGAGCAGTACTTC.

The chain has TRBV10-1 and TRBJ1-3, with TRBD1 as a possible D gene (5 bases). CDR1 and CDR2 from the germline V gene are WNHNN and SYGVQD (reference sequence). V was shortened by 1 base and J by 0 bases, with 7 bases between the two germline ends. This CDR3 comprises 15 residues. CDR3 nucleotides: TGCGCCAGCAGTGAGTTAACAGGCTCTGGAAACACCATATATTTT. Residues: CASSELTGSGNTIYF.

The gene calls are TRBV2 and TRBJ2-5; tentative D call: TRBD2 (7 bases). The CDR3 is 13 amino acids. CDR1 SNHLY and CDR2 FYNNEI come from the germline V gene. The germline V and J ends were trimmed by 6 bases and 7 bases, with 15 bases remaining between them. CDR3 sequence reads: CASSKGGAATQYF. CDR3 in DNA: TGTGCCAGCAGCAAGGGGGGGGCCGCGACCCAGTACTTC.

This sequence joins TRBV5-1 and TRBJ2-5, with D possibly being TRBD2 (7 bases). This CDR3 region has 14 residues. Germline CDR1 is SGHRS and CDR2 is YFSETQ. The germline V and J ends were trimmed by 7 bases and 1 base, with 14 bases remaining between them. CDR3 DNA sequence: TGCGCCAGCCGGGTCGGGGGGCGCCAAGAGACCCAGTACTTC. This encodes CASRVGGRQETQYF.

The CDR3 nucleotides are TGCGCCAGCAGCTTGGGTGGACAGGGGTACACAGATACGCAGTATTTT. Translating gives CASSLGGQGYTDTQYF. The genes are TRBV5-1 and TRBJ2-3; 9 bases agree with TRBD1. The CDR3 spans 16 residues. The trim removed 0 bases at V and 2 bases at J, leaving 4 bases unmatched. Germline CDR1 SGHRS, CDR2 YFSETQ.

This clone was seen repeatedly, ten times or more. This chain connects TRBV19 to TRBJ1-2; no reliable D call. In germline, CDR1 is LNHDA, CDR2 SQIVND (reference sequence). With 3 bases removed from V and 4 bases from J, the gap between germline ends came to 12 bases. There are 14 residues in the CDR3. The CDR3 bases are TGTGCCAGTAGTATCGGACGGGATTTCTATGGCTACACCTTC. This sequence encodes CASSIGRDFYGYTF. Full variable domain (remainder filled in from reference TRBV19 and TRBJ1-2): DGGITQSPKYLFRKEGQNVTLSCEQNLNHDAMYWYRQDPGQGLRLIYYSQIVNDFQKGDIAEGYSVSREKKESFPLTVTSAQKNPTAFYLCASSIGRDFYGYTFGSGTRLTVV.

The J gene is TRBJ2-3, the V gene TRBV5-1; D perhaps matches TRBD1 (6 bases). Germline assignment: CDR1 SGHRS and CDR2 YFSETQ. The CDR3 contains 15 residues. Between the trimmed V and J ends, which lost 0 bases and 3 bases, there was a span of 11 bases. CDR3: CASSLGQDPTDTQYF. The CDR3, as DNA: TGCGCCAGCAGCTTGGGACAGGATCCGACAGATACGCAGTATTTT.

The count of this clone is one. The J gene is TRBJ2-1, the V gene TRBV19; TRBD1 matches 9 bases. The CDR3 is 15 amino acids. After removal of 7 bases from V and 2 bases from J, the junction contained 6 bases not matched to a gene. Per germline, CDR1 LNHDA and CDR2 SQIVND (reference sequence). CDR3 in amino acids: CASTITGGPYNEQFF. In nucleotides, the CDR3 is TGTGCCAGTACCATAACAGGGGGCCCCTACAATGAGCAGTTCTTC.

The chain has TRBV5-8 and TRBJ1-6; TRBD1 agrees at 7 bases. Per germline, CDR1 SGHTS and CDR2 YDEGEE. The CDR3 spans 14 residues. V shed 6 bases and J 6 bases; nucleotides not matched to a gene: 6. This CDR3 is CASTLYRGNSPLHF. CDR3 coding DNA: TGTGCCAGCACCTTATACAGGGGTAATTCACCCCTCCACTTT.

The genes are TRBV18 and TRBJ2-3, with 12 positions matching TRBD2. The ends lost 4 bases at V and 6 bases at J; junction bases unmatched: 5. Germline V gene data show CDR1 as KGHSH and CDR2 as LQKENI. CDR3 size: 15 residues. CDR3 DNA sequence: TGTGCCAGCTCACGGACTAGCGGGATAGGGGATACGCAGTATTTT. Protein sequence: CASSRTSGIGDTQYF.

The chain links TRBV10-3 to TRBJ2-5; TRBD2 matches 7 bases. V was clipped by 3 bases and J by 5 bases; unmatched bases: 9. The germline V gene encodes CDR1 ENHRY and CDR2 SYGVKD. This CDR3 contains 15 residues. CDR3 sequence: CAISDRGLGGETQYF. The CDR3 nucleotides are TGTGCCATCAGTGATCGCGGACTGGGAGGGGAGACCCAGTACTTC.

The chain combines TRBV6-5 with TRBJ2-1; TRBD2 aligns across 10 bases. Looked up from germline, CDR1 is MNHEY and CDR2 is SVGAGI. The CDR3 totals 15 residues. With V trimmed by 6 bases and J by 7 bases, 9 bases remained unmatched. The chain's CDR3 is CASSASAGGWNEQFF. CDR3 bases: TGTGCCAGCAGCGCCTCAGCGGGAGGGTGGAATGAGCAGTTCTTC.

In the case of this clone: This sample also contains other DNA sequences that code for the same CDR3. The chain is built from TRBV5-5 and TRBJ1-5; no clear D gene. This CDR3 is 15 amino acids long. CDR1 SGHKS and CDR2 YYEKEE come from the germline V gene (reference sequence). The V gene lost 0 bases and the J gene lost 1 base, with 8 bases spanning the gap. CDR3 DNA sequence: TGTGCCAGCAGCTTGGGGGCAGCCAGCAATCAGCCCCAGCATTTT. Translated, it gives CASSLGAASNQPQHF.